A single sample is the source of the 2 T cell receptor beta chains below, sequenced in a study of shared clonotypes between healthy human individuals. The protocol was immunoSEQ multiplex PCR, while the TCRdb copy is restricted to in-frame clones and leaves out a portion. This table has over 800,000 clones, around 92% appearing once. CD8 cells regarded as naive lacked CD45RO, were positively chosen for CCR7, and omitted terminally differentiated effector memory CD45RA+ cells. The sample taken for sequencing was naive CD8+ T cells sorted from blood. The source is a man aged 25 to 45 in good health.

V is TRBV6-5 and J is TRBJ2-2; D may be TRBD2 (5 bases). Trimming took 6 bases from V and 4 from J, leaving 12 bases between them. Germline CDR1 MNHEY, CDR2 SVGAGI. The CDR3 contains 14 residues. The chain's CDR3 is CASRGSGITGELFF. The CDR3 DNA follows: TGTGCCAGCAGGGGCAGCGGTATCACCGGGGAGCTGTTTTTT.

J is TRBJ1-1 and V is TRBV27; D is possibly TRBD1 (5 bases). CDR3 length: 13 amino acids. Per the germline V gene, CDR1 is MNHEY and CDR2 is SMNVEV (reference sequence). V was cut by 6 bases and J by 4 bases, with 12 bases left in between. The CDR3 here is CASRPIGATEAFF. The DNA for the CDR3 is TGTGCCAGCAGGCCGATAGGGGCCACTGAAGCTTTCTTT.